Listed here are 25 T cell receptor beta chains from one sample, sequenced in a study of T cells in Graves' hyperthyroidism and ophthalmopathy. TCR beta CDR3 region amplification was performed from RNA transcripts. TCR CDR3 regions were first amplified by RT-PCR with HTBI primers. TCRdb reprocessed the multiplex PCR reads with MiXCR, giving one entry per CDR3 protein. The sample gives about 530,000 distinct CDR3 sequences, more than 15% of which show up once; 17% is in the top ten. Sequencing was done on a sample of blood. All receptors come from a woman between 18 and 29 years old with Graves' ophthalmopathy.

This sequence joins TRBV20-1 and TRBJ2-4, with D perhaps given as TRBD1 or TRBD2 (5 bases each). Trimming removed 0 bases from V and 1 base from J, with 10 bases in between. CDR3 length: 15 residues. Germline-derived CDR1 and CDR2 are DFQATT and SNEGSKA (reference sequence). CDR3 protein: CSARDHEGAKNIQYF. DNA of the CDR3: TGCAGTGCTAGAGATCATGAGGGGGCCAAAAACATTCAGTACTTC.

The V and J genes are TRBV7-3 and TRBJ2-3; 12 bases map to TRBD2. V shed 4 bases, J shed 5 bases, and the junction held 4 bases outside the gene matches. Per the germline V gene, CDR1 is SGHTA and CDR2 is FQGTGA. The CDR3 totals 15 residues. The DNA of the CDR3 is TGTGCCAGCAGCTCTAGCGGGGGGGCCGTAGATACGCAGTATTTT. Protein product: CASSSSGGAVDTQYF.

This clonotype came up many times. J is TRBJ1-2 and V is TRBV3-1, with 7 positions matching TRBD1. Unmatched junction bases numbered 8, after V lost 4 bases and J lost 3 bases. CDR3 size: 15 residues. Per germline, CDR1 LGHDT and CDR2 YNNKEL (reference sequence). CDR3 in amino acids: CASSPPTGEDYGYTF. The CDR3 region has the DNA TGTGCCAGCAGCCCCCCAACAGGGGAGGACTATGGCTACACCTTC.

The chain joins TRBV4-1 to TRBJ1-3; D might be TRBD1 (6 bases). Trimming left V 1 base short and J 0 bases short, with 16 bases between. Per the germline V gene, CDR1 is MGHRA and CDR2 is YSYEKL. The CDR3 length is 18 residues. CDR3 nucleotides: TGCGCCAGCAGCCAAGTTCAAAGACAGGCTTCCTCTGGAAACACCATATATTTT. This encodes CASSQVQRQASSGNTIYF.

The J gene is TRBJ1-1, the V gene TRBV4-3; TRBD1 is a possible D gene (6 bases). Germline V gene data show CDR1 as LGHNA and CDR2 as YSLEER. The CDR3 is made up of 13 amino acids. V lost 0 bases and J lost 6, with 8 bases in between. DNA for the CDR3: TGCGCCAGCAGCCAAGACGCAGGGGCTGAAGCTTTCTTT. This gives the protein CASSQDAGAEAFF.

This clonotype was counted ten times or more. V usage is TRBV27 and J usage is TRBJ1-2; a possible D gene is TRBD1 (5 bases). Per germline, CDR1 MNHEY and CDR2 SMNVEV (reference sequence). This CDR3 spans 13 amino acids. Trimming stripped 3 bases from V and 4 bases from J, with 9 bases between. As DNA, the CDR3 is TGTGCCAGCAGTTTTGGGACCGCCTATGGCTACACCTTC. Translation gives CASSFGTAYGYTF.

This clonotype showed up just a few times. The chain links TRBV20-1 to TRBJ1-3; D gene uncertain. Trimming took off 0 bases at V and 0 bases at J, with 9 bases between the two ends. The CDR3 contains 15 residues. CDR1 is DFQATT, CDR2 SNEGSKA, per germline (reference sequence). The CDR3 coding sequence is TGCAGTGCTAGAGACTCGACCGTCTCTGGAAACACCATATATTTT. Its protein is CSARDSTVSGNTIYF.

DNA of the CDR3: TGTGCCAGCAGCGCCCAGGGCCCAGATACGCAGTATTTT. Amino acid sequence: CASSAQGPDTQYF. This chain joins TRBV9 and TRBJ2-3; weak D call: TRBD1 (5 bases). The CDR3 is 13 amino acids. CDR1 and CDR2 (germline): SGDLS, YYNGEE. Trimming stripped 3 bases from V and 4 bases from J, with 9 bases between.

This clonotype was picked up a small number of times. This chain joins TRBV4-2 and TRBJ2-3, with 8 positions matching TRBD2. V lost 4 bases to trimming and J lost 5 bases; unmatched junction nucleotides: 8. Per the germline V gene, CDR1 is LGHNA and CDR2 is YNFKEQ. The CDR3 consists of 15 residues. The CDR3 sequence: CASSLQAGGGDTQYF. The CDR3 nucleotides read TGTGCCAGCAGCCTACAGGCGGGGGGAGGAGATACGCAGTATTTT.

This clonotype was picked up many times. This sequence joins TRBV6-1 and TRBJ1-2; tentatively, D is TRBD1 (5 bases). The V and J ends lost 5 bases and 8 bases respectively, with 12 bases between them. This CDR3 region has 12 residues. CDR1 and CDR2 (germline): MNHNS, SASEGT. The CDR3 loop reads CASSSRQRGYTF. CDR3 DNA sequence: TGTGCCAGCAGTTCACGACAGAGAGGCTACACCTTC.

The chain joins TRBV6-2 or TRBV6-3 to TRBJ2-7, with 9 bases that match TRBD1. CDR1 is MNHEY and CDR2 is SVGEGT in the germline V gene. CDR3 length: 15 amino acids. V lost 3 bases, J lost 3 bases, and 6 bases stayed unmatched. The chain's CDR3 is CASSYNGDRVYEQYF. In nucleotides, the CDR3 is TGTGCCAGCAGTTATAATGGGGACAGGGTCTACGAGCAGTACTTC.

In its sample, this clonotype was seen a few times. The rearrangement links TRBV20-1 to TRBJ1-2, with D tentatively TRBD1 (5 bases). CDR1 is DFQATT, CDR2 SNEGSKA, per germline (reference sequence). CDR3 length: 14 residues. The V and J ends lost 3 bases and 3 bases respectively, with 14 bases between them. This chain's CDR3 is CSARGPVEDYGYTF. The CDR3 bases are TGCAGTGCTAGGGGACCTGTCGAGGACTATGGCTACACCTTC.

This clonotype was picked up many times. The V call is TRBV18, the J call TRBJ1-2; the D gene is possibly TRBD1 (5 bases). The germline V and J ends were trimmed by 2 bases and 7 bases, with 8 bases remaining between them. CDR3 length: 12 amino acids. Germline CDR1 reads KGHSH; CDR2 reads LQKENI. The CDR3 loop reads CASSPDSFGYTF. DNA for the CDR3: TGTGCCAGCTCACCAGACAGTTTTGGCTACACCTTC.

The rearrangement uses TRBV19 and TRBJ2-7; D remains unclear. Per germline, CDR1 LNHDA and CDR2 SQIVND (reference sequence). V lost 3 bases to trimming and J lost 5 bases, with 11 bases between them. The CDR3 has 13 amino acids. The DNA for the CDR3 is TGTGCCAGTAGTATGACAAGGGCCCACGAGCAGTACTTC. Translating it yields CASSMTRAHEQYF.

This clonotype was counted ten times or more. The gene calls are TRBV2 and TRBJ2-2, with D possibly being TRBD2 (6 bases). The V and J ends lost 3 bases and 0 bases respectively, with 11 bases between them. The germline V gene has CDR1 SNHLY and CDR2 FYNNEI. The CDR3 sequence is 16 residues long. The CDR3 region is CASSDEGTANTGELFF. Here the CDR3 DNA reads TGTGCCAGCAGTGATGAAGGGACTGCGAACACCGGGGAGCTGTTTTTT.

The V call is TRBV20-1, the J call TRBJ1-1, with TRBD1 matching 7 bases. The CDR3 extends over 16 amino acids. Trimming removed 6 bases from V and 0 bases from J; junction bases left unmatched: 13. The germline gives CDR1 DFQATT, CDR2 SNEGSKA (reference sequence). The chain's CDR3 is CSAPPEGAGLNTEAFF. The CDR3 bases are TGCAGTGCACCCCCGGAGGGGGCCGGATTGAACACTGAAGCTTTCTTT.

The genes are TRBV7-9 and TRBJ2-3; possibly TRBD1 or TRBD2 for D (6 bases each). Germline CDR1 reads SEHNR; CDR2 reads FQNEAQ (reference sequence). The V end was cut by 1 base, the J end by 9 bases, with 11 bases between. This CDR3 spans 13 amino acids. CDR3 coding DNA: TGTGCCAGCAGCTTAGAAGAAGGGGGGACGCAGTATTTT. Its translation: CASSLEEGGTQYF.

Comment on this clonotype: It may be a read error: a sequence one base away is much more abundant. This chain links TRBV7-3 with TRBJ2-3; a weak D match, TRBD2 (5 bases). There are 16 residues in the CDR3. CDR1 is SGHTA and CDR2 is FQGTGA in the germline V gene. The CDR3 protein is CASSFGSGYSTDTRYF. CDR3 nucleotide sequence: TGTGCCAGCAGCTTCGGCAGCGGCTATAGCACAGATACGCGGTATTTT.

Many counts were recorded for this clonotype. This rearrangement joins TRBV11-2 to TRBJ2-7; no reliable D call. V lost 0 bases and J lost 4, with 10 bases in between. The CDR3 loop spans 14 amino acids. Germline lookup yields CDR1 SGHAT and CDR2 FQNNGV. This CDR3 reads CASSLDPSLYEQYF. Here the CDR3 DNA reads TGTGCCAGCAGCTTAGATCCGTCCTTATACGAGCAGTACTTC.

V usage is TRBV6-2 or TRBV6-3 and J usage is TRBJ2-1; 12 nucleotides match TRBD2. J gave up 1 base and V 6 bases, and 7 bases lay outside the gene matches. Per the germline V gene, CDR1 is MNHEY and CDR2 is SVGEGT. The CDR3 spans 17 residues. The CDR3 sequence: CASSSGLAGLSYNEQFF. The DNA for the CDR3 is TGTGCCAGCAGCTCGGGACTAGCGGGTCTTTCCTACAATGAGCAGTTCTTC.

This clonotype has a count of ten or more. The chain couples TRBV27 to TRBJ1-2; 7 nucleotides align to TRBD1. Looked up from germline, CDR1 is MNHEY and CDR2 is SMNVEV (reference sequence). This CDR3 spans 17 amino acids. V lost 5 bases to trimming and J lost 2 bases; unmatched junction nucleotides: 14. The CDR3 protein is CASSLDRDSPFNYGYTF. The CDR3 DNA reads TGTGCCAGCAGTCTGGACCGGGACAGCCCTTTCAACTATGGCTACACCTTC.

This clonotype was seen many times. V gene TRBV4-3 combines with J gene TRBJ1-2; the D gene is possibly TRBD1 (6 bases). Trimming took off 1 base at V and 7 bases at J, with 16 bases between the two ends. CDR1 LGHNA and CDR2 YSLEER come from the germline V gene. The CDR3 runs to 15 residues. CDR3 in DNA: TGCGCCAGCAGCCAAGGTCTGAACAGGGTCTCTGGCTACACCTTC. The encoded protein is CASSQGLNRVSGYTF.

At least ten counts were recorded for this clonotype. The chain joins TRBV28 to TRBJ2-1; 7 bases map to TRBD2. V shed 5 bases, J shed 0 bases, and the junction held 10 bases outside the gene matches. CDR1 is MDHEN, CDR2 SYDVKM, per germline. The CDR3 loop spans 17 amino acids. The CDR3 DNA follows: TGTGCCAGCAGTCAGCAGACTAGCAGACTCTCCTACAATGAGCAGTTCTTC. Translated, it gives CASSQQTSRLSYNEQFF.

The chain combines TRBV27 with TRBJ2-6; no reliable D call. Germline lookup yields CDR1 MNHEY and CDR2 SMNVEV (reference sequence). This CDR3 contains 14 residues. Trimming cost V 6 bases and J 0 bases, with 6 bases left between them. CDR3: CASRPRSGANVLTF. The CDR3, as DNA: TGTGCCAGCAGACCCCGCTCTGGGGCCAACGTCCTGACTTTC.

This clonotype was seen ten or more times. The chain is built from TRBV6-1 and TRBJ2-5; tentatively, D is TRBD2 (5 bases). CDR1 is MNHNS and CDR2 is SASEGT in the germline V gene. The CDR3 runs 14 residues. The V end lost 5 bases, the J end lost 4 bases, and 14 bases lay between the germline ends. The CDR3 is CASSYALEGETQYF. The CDR3 DNA reads TGTGCCAGCAGTTACGCCCTTGAGGGAGAGACCCAGTACTTC.